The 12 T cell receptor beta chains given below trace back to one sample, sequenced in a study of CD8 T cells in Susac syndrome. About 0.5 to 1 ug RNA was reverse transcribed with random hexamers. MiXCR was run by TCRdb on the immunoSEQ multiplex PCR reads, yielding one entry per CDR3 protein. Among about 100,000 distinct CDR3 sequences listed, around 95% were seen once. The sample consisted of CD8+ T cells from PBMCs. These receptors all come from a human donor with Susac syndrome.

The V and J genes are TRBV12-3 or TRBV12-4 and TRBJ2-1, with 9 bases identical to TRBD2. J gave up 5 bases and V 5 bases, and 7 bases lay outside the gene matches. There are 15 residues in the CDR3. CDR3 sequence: CASSPTSGLNNEQFF. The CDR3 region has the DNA TGTGCCAGCAGTCCCACTAGCGGGCTTAACAATGAGCAGTTCTTC.

The CDR3 DNA reads as TGCGCCAGCAGCCTCGGGGACAGGCTTAATCAGCCCCAGCATTTT. Translated: CASSLGDRLNQPQHF. The chain uses TRBV5-1 and TRBJ1-5; 8 bases are shared with TRBD1. Germline CDR1 and CDR2: SGHRS and YFSETQ. The CDR3 loop spans 15 amino acids. With V trimmed by 4 bases and J by 4 bases, 7 bases remained unmatched.

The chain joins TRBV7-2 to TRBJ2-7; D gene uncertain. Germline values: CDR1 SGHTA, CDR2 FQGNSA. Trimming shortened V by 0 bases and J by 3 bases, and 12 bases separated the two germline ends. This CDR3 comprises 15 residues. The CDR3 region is CASSLAFGPHYEQYF. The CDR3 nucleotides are TGTGCCAGCAGCTTAGCATTCGGGCCCCACTACGAGCAGTACTTC. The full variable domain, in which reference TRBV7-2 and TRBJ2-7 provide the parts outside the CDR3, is GAGVSQSPSNKVTEKGKDVELRCDPISGHTALYWYRQSLGQGLEFLIYFQGNSAPDKSGLPSDRFSAERTGGSVSTLTIQRTQQEDSAVYLCASSLAFGPHYEQYFGPGTRLTVT.

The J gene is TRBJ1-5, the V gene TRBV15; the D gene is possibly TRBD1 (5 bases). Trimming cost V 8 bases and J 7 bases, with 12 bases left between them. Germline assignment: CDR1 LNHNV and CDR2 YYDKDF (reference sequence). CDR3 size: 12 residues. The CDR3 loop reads CATEGTGQPQHF. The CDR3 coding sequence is TGTGCCACCGAGGGGACCGGGCAGCCCCAGCATTTT.

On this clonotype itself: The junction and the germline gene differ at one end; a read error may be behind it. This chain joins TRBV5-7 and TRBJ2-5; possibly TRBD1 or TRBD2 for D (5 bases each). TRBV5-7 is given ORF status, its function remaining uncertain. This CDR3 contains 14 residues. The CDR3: CASRLWGGQETQYF. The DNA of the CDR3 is TGTGCCAGCCGCTTATGGGGCGGGCAGGAGACCCAGTACTTC.

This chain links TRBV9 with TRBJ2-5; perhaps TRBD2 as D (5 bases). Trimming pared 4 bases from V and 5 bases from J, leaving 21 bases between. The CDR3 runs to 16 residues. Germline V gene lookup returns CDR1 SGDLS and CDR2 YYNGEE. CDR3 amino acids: CASSPRLDGGRETQYF. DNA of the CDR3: TGTGCCAGCAGCCCCCGACTGGACGGAGGCAGGGAGACCCAGTACTTC.

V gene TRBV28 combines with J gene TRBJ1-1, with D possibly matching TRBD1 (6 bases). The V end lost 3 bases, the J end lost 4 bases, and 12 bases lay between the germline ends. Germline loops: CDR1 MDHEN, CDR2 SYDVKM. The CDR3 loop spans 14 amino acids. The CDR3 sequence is CASSFQTGPTEAFF. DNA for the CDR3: TGTGCCAGCAGTTTCCAGACAGGTCCCACTGAAGCTTTCTTT.

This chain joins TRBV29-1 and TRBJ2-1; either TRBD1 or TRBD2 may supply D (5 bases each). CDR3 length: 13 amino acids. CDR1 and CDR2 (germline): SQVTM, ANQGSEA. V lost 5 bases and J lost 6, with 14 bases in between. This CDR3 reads CSVLMGVSNEQFF. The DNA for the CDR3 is TGCAGCGTTCTAATGGGGGTGAGCAATGAGCAGTTCTTC.

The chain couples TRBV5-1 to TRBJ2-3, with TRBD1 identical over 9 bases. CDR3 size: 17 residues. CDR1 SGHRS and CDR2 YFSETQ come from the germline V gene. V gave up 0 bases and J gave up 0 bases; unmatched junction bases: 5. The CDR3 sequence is CASSLAGTGMSTDTQYF. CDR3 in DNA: TGCGCCAGCAGCTTGGCTGGGACAGGGATGAGCACAGATACGCAGTATTTT.

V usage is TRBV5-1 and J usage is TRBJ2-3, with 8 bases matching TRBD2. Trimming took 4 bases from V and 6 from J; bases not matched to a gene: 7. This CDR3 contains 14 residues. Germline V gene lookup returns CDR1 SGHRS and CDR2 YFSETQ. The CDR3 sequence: CASSEIAGPDTQYF. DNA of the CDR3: TGCGCCAGCAGCGAAATAGCGGGGCCGGATACGCAGTATTTT.

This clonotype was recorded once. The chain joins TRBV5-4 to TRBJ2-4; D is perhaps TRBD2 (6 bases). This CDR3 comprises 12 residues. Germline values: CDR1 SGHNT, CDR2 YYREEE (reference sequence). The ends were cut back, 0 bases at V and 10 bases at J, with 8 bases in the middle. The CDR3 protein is CASSLGEDIQYF. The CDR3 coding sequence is TGTGCCAGCAGCTTGGGGGAGGATATTCAGTACTTC.

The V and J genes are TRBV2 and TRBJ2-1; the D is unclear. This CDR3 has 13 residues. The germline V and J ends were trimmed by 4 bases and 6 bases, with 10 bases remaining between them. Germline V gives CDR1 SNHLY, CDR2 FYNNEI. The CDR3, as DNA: TGTGCCAGCAGTGGTTTCGCCCTCAATGAGCAGTTCTTC. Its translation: CASSGFALNEQFF.